The rows below give T cell receptor beta chains drawn from one sample of a study of T cell changes during pregnancy in multiple sclerosis. Method: immunoSEQ multiplex PCR; TCRdb's copy keeps in-frame clones and lacks some. The repertoire holds more than 100,000 clones, with 85% to 95% as singletons. The sample in question was peripheral blood, obtained after pregnancy. Receptors were obtained from a female donor with multiple sclerosis, enrolled in a pregnancy study. The CDR3 runs from the conserved cysteine through the conserved F or W. Each record gives: J gene, clone size, D gene, CDR3 length, V gene, CDR3 DNA, CDR3 protein. A D gene is named only where the DNA matches it firmly. Rows may omit the clone size; those that give it use once, few, many or a size class.

j_call: TRBJ1-5; clone_size: few; d_call: -; cdr3_length: 16; v_call: TRBV10-2; cdr3_nt: TGCGCCAGCAGTGAGGGCAGGGGATTCGGGAATCAGCCCCAGCATTTT; cdr3_aa: CASSEGRGFGNQPQHF
j_call: TRBJ2-7; clone_size: -; d_call: TRBD1; cdr3_length: 15; v_call: TRBV7-3; cdr3_nt: TGTGCCAGCAGCCACGGACAGGGGGCGGCATCCGAGCAGTACTTC; cdr3_aa: CASSHGQGAASEQYF
j_call: TRBJ1-2; clone_size: -; d_call: TRBD1; cdr3_length: 18; v_call: TRBV5-1; cdr3_nt: TGCGCCAGCAGCTTCGAAGGAGCTCAGGGGGCCGGTGAAAATGGCTACACCTTC; cdr3_aa: CASSFEGAQGAGENGYTF
j_call: TRBJ2-1; clone_size: -; d_call: TRBD2; cdr3_length: 16; v_call: TRBV9; cdr3_nt: TGTGCCAGCAGCGTAGCTAGCGGGGGGACCTACAATGAGCAGTTCTTC; cdr3_aa: CASSVASGGTYNEQFF
j_call: TRBJ2-1; clone_size: -; d_call: TRBD2; cdr3_length: 15; v_call: TRBV5-1; cdr3_nt: TGCGCCAGCAGCTTGGATCTAGCGGGAGCAGATGAGCAGTTCTTC; cdr3_aa: CASSLDLAGADEQFF
j_call: TRBJ2-1; clone_size: -; d_call: -; cdr3_length: 13; v_call: TRBV7-8; cdr3_nt: TGTGCCAGCAGCTTACTGAGAACGAATGAGCAGTTCTTC; cdr3_aa: CASSLLRTNEQFF
j_call: TRBJ2-7; clone_size: few; d_call: TRBD2; cdr3_length: 14; v_call: TRBV11-2; cdr3_nt: TGTGCCAGCAGTTGGGGGACTAGTGCCTACGAGCAGTACTTC; cdr3_aa: CASSWGTSAYEQYF
j_call: TRBJ2-7; clone_size: -; d_call: TRBD1; cdr3_length: 14; v_call: TRBV2; cdr3_nt: TGTGCCAGCACCCGACAGGGAACCACCTACGAGCAGTACTTC; cdr3_aa: CASTRQGTTYEQYF
j_call: TRBJ1-2; clone_size: -; d_call: -; cdr3_length: 15; v_call: TRBV7-8; cdr3_nt: TGTGCCAGCAGCCACGGAGGAGGCCGCAACTATGGCTACACCTTC; cdr3_aa: CASSHGGGRNYGYTF
j_call: TRBJ2-7; clone_size: -; d_call: -; cdr3_length: 16; v_call: TRBV11-2; cdr3_nt: TGTGCCAGCAGCTTAGATGCGGGGCAGTGGGCCTACGAGCAGTACTTC; cdr3_aa: CASSLDAGQWAYEQYF
j_call: TRBJ2-7; clone_size: -; d_call: -; cdr3_length: 14; v_call: TRBV9; cdr3_nt: TGTGCCAGCAGCGTAGCGACACAGGACTACGAGCAGTACTTC; cdr3_aa: CASSVATQDYEQYF
j_call: TRBJ2-1; clone_size: once; d_call: -; cdr3_length: 15; v_call: TRBV7-8; cdr3_nt: TGTGCCAGCAGCTTCCTCGGGTCCGGTGAGGATGAGCAGTTCTTC; cdr3_aa: CASSFLGSGEDEQFF
j_call: TRBJ2-5; clone_size: -; d_call: TRBD2; cdr3_length: 16; v_call: TRBV5-1; cdr3_nt: TGCGCCAGCAGCCACGGACTAGCTCTCACTTCGGAGACCCAGTACTTC; cdr3_aa: CASSHGLALTSETQYF
j_call: TRBJ2-5; clone_size: -; d_call: -; cdr3_length: 14; v_call: TRBV27; cdr3_nt: TGTGCCAGCAGTAAACTCCTTCCAGGAGAGACCCAGTACTTC; cdr3_aa: CASSKLLPGETQYF
j_call: TRBJ2-1; clone_size: -; d_call: -; cdr3_length: 14; v_call: TRBV28; cdr3_nt: TGTGCCACCCTTCGACGGGGTGCCCCCAATGAGCAGTTCTTC; cdr3_aa: CATLRRGAPNEQFF
j_call: TRBJ1-5; clone_size: -; d_call: -; cdr3_length: 17; v_call: TRBV7-9; cdr3_nt: TGTGCCAGCAGCAACCCCCAGGGGAGAGGGGAAAATCAGCCCCAGCATTTT; cdr3_aa: CASSNPQGRGENQPQHF
j_call: TRBJ1-1; clone_size: -; d_call: TRBD1; cdr3_length: 15; v_call: TRBV6-1; cdr3_nt: TGTGCCAGCAGACCCCGACAGGGTCTGGGGACTGAAGCTTTCTTT; cdr3_aa: CASRPRQGLGTEAFF
j_call: TRBJ2-1; clone_size: -; d_call: TRBD1; cdr3_length: 15; v_call: TRBV5-1; cdr3_nt: TGCGCCAGCGGGCTGGAGGTGGGACAGCGCCATGAGCAGTTCTTC; cdr3_aa: CASGLEVGQRHEQFF
j_call: TRBJ2-3; clone_size: -; d_call: -; cdr3_length: 17; v_call: TRBV18; cdr3_nt: TGTGCCAGCTCACCACTGTTCGTGGCCCAGAGCACAGATACGCAGTATTTT; cdr3_aa: CASSPLFVAQSTDTQYF
j_call: TRBJ2-4; clone_size: -; d_call: -; cdr3_length: 14; v_call: TRBV27; cdr3_nt: TGTGCCAGCCGTGAGACATTAGCCAAAAACATTCAGTACTTC; cdr3_aa: CASRETLAKNIQYF
j_call: TRBJ1-1; clone_size: -; d_call: -; cdr3_length: 16; v_call: TRBV9; cdr3_nt: TGTGCCAGCAGCGTATTGGTTCGGGGTATGAACACTGAAGCTTTCTTT; cdr3_aa: CASSVLVRGMNTEAFF
j_call: TRBJ1-5; clone_size: once; d_call: TRBD1; cdr3_length: 15; v_call: TRBV7-9; cdr3_nt: TGTGCCAGCAGCTTAGGGACAGGGGGGAATCAGCCCCAGCATTTT; cdr3_aa: CASSLGTGGNQPQHF
j_call: TRBJ2-1; clone_size: -; d_call: TRBD2; cdr3_length: 16; v_call: TRBV11-3; cdr3_nt: TGTGCCAGCAGCTTAGAGGGCGGGAGGGAGGAAAGTGAGCAGTTCTTC; cdr3_aa: CASSLEGGREESEQFF
j_call: TRBJ2-7; clone_size: -; d_call: -; cdr3_length: 15; v_call: TRBV7-9; cdr3_nt: TGTGCCAGCAGCTTAGTGGCAGGGTTTTTTGACGAGCAGTACTTC; cdr3_aa: CASSLVAGFFDEQYF
j_call: TRBJ1-2; clone_size: -; d_call: TRBD1; cdr3_length: 14; v_call: TRBV7-2; cdr3_nt: TGTGCCAGCAGCCGGGACAGAGCCTCGAGTGGCTACACCTTC; cdr3_aa: CASSRDRASSGYTF
j_call: TRBJ2-2; clone_size: once; d_call: -; cdr3_length: 14; v_call: TRBV5-1; cdr3_nt: TGCGCCAGCAGCTTGGAGGGGGACGCCGGGGAGCTGTTTTTT; cdr3_aa: CASSLEGDAGELFF
j_call: TRBJ2-7; clone_size: -; d_call: TRBD2; cdr3_length: 15; v_call: TRBV7-6; cdr3_nt: TGTGCCAGCAGTCAGGGAGCTAGCGGGTTTTACGAGCAGTACTTC; cdr3_aa: CASSQGASGFYEQYF
j_call: TRBJ2-2; clone_size: -; d_call: -; cdr3_length: 16; v_call: TRBV5-1; cdr3_nt: TGCGCCAGCAACTCCGGGACAACTATGAACACCGGGGAGCTGTTTTTT; cdr3_aa: CASNSGTTMNTGELFF
j_call: TRBJ2-2; clone_size: -; d_call: TRBD2; cdr3_length: 17; v_call: TRBV7-9; cdr3_nt: TGTGCCAGCAGGGGACTAGCGGGGGCCCAGAACACCGGGGAGCTGTTTTTT; cdr3_aa: CASRGLAGAQNTGELFF
j_call: TRBJ2-7; clone_size: many; d_call: -; cdr3_length: 13; v_call: TRBV19; cdr3_nt: TGTGCCAGTAAGCCCCGGCGGGCGGGCGAGCAGTACTTC; cdr3_aa: CASKPRRAGEQYF
j_call: TRBJ1-1; clone_size: -; d_call: TRBD1; cdr3_length: 20; v_call: TRBV2; cdr3_nt: TGTGCCAGCAGTAGAGCCGGCGACAGGGGCACGATGATTGAAGCCACTGAAGCTTTCTTT; cdr3_aa: CASSRAGDRGTMIEATEAFF
j_call: TRBJ1-2; clone_size: -; d_call: -; cdr3_length: 13; v_call: TRBV5-5; cdr3_nt: TGTGCCAGCAGTTTCGACAGGAACTATGGCTACACCTTC; cdr3_aa: CASSFDRNYGYTF
j_call: TRBJ2-7; clone_size: -; d_call: TRBD2; cdr3_length: 16; v_call: TRBV11-2; cdr3_nt: TGTGCCAGCAGCACCTCGATTAACGGGAGGAGATACGAGCAGTACTTC; cdr3_aa: CASSTSINGRRYEQYF
j_call: TRBJ1-5; clone_size: -; d_call: TRBD1; cdr3_length: 19; v_call: TRBV10-3; cdr3_nt: TGTGCCATCAGCTCCAATCCGTTAGGGGACAGGAGGATCAATCAGCCCCAGCATTTT; cdr3_aa: CAISSNPLGDRRINQPQHF
j_call: TRBJ2-3; clone_size: -; d_call: TRBD2; cdr3_length: 15; v_call: TRBV4-2; cdr3_nt: TGTGCCAGCAGCCACCGGGAGACTAGCGCGGATACGCAGTATTTT; cdr3_aa: CASSHRETSADTQYF
j_call: TRBJ2-3; clone_size: once; d_call: -; cdr3_length: 16; v_call: TRBV4-3; cdr3_nt: TGCGCCAGCAGCCAAGTCCCCCTAAAGAGCACAGATACGCAGTATTTT; cdr3_aa: CASSQVPLKSTDTQYF
j_call: TRBJ1-1; clone_size: once; d_call: TRBD1; cdr3_length: 14; v_call: TRBV5-1; cdr3_nt: TGCGCCAGCAGCATGGGACAGCCAAACACTGAAGCTTTCTTT; cdr3_aa: CASSMGQPNTEAFF
j_call: TRBJ2-3; clone_size: -; d_call: TRBD2; cdr3_length: 15; v_call: TRBV11-2; cdr3_nt: TGTGCCAGCAGCTTTCCCGCGGGAGCAAGAGATACGCAGTATTTT; cdr3_aa: CASSFPAGARDTQYF
j_call: TRBJ1-1; clone_size: -; d_call: -; cdr3_length: 13; v_call: TRBV2; cdr3_nt: TGTGCCAGTCGGGGGGCGAAAGGTTCTGAAGCTTTCTTT; cdr3_aa: CASRGAKGSEAFF
j_call: TRBJ2-2; clone_size: -; d_call: TRBD1; cdr3_length: 14; v_call: TRBV29-1; cdr3_nt: TGCAGCGTTGTAAGGGGGCAAGGCACCGGGGAGCTGTTTTTT; cdr3_aa: CSVVRGQGTGELFF
j_call: TRBJ1-1; clone_size: -; d_call: -; cdr3_length: 15; v_call: TRBV27; cdr3_nt: TGTGCCAGCAGTTTTGTCGGGGGGCCGAACACTGAAGCTTTCTTT; cdr3_aa: CASSFVGGPNTEAFF
j_call: TRBJ2-7; clone_size: -; d_call: -; cdr3_length: 14; v_call: TRBV30; cdr3_nt: TGTGCCTGCCGGCCGCCGCAGGGCGCCTACGAGCAGTACTTC; cdr3_aa: CACRPPQGAYEQYF
j_call: TRBJ2-2; clone_size: -; d_call: TRBD1; cdr3_length: 14; v_call: TRBV19; cdr3_nt: TGTGCCAGTAGTAGACAGGGAAAGGCCGGGGAGCTGTTTTTT; cdr3_aa: CASSRQGKAGELFF
j_call: TRBJ2-5; clone_size: -; d_call: TRBD2; cdr3_length: 16; v_call: TRBV5-1; cdr3_nt: TGCGCCAGCAGCTTGTTCCTAGCGGGGGCCCAAGAGACCCAGTACTTC; cdr3_aa: CASSLFLAGAQETQYF
j_call: TRBJ2-7; clone_size: -; d_call: TRBD2; cdr3_length: 16; v_call: TRBV6-1; cdr3_nt: TGTGCCAGCAGTGAACTGTTGGCGGGAGGGTCCTACGAGCAGTACTTC; cdr3_aa: CASSELLAGGSYEQYF
j_call: TRBJ2-2; clone_size: -; d_call: -; cdr3_length: 15; v_call: TRBV27; cdr3_nt: TGTGCCAGCAGTTTAGTTCCAGGGAACACCGGGGAGCTGTTTTTT; cdr3_aa: CASSLVPGNTGELFF
j_call: TRBJ1-2; clone_size: -; d_call: -; cdr3_length: 13; v_call: TRBV6-1; cdr3_nt: TGTGCCAGCAGTGCGACAGGTGGCTATGGCTACACCTTC; cdr3_aa: CASSATGGYGYTF
j_call: TRBJ1-3; clone_size: -; d_call: -; cdr3_length: 16; v_call: TRBV4-3; cdr3_nt: TGCGCCAGCAGCCCCACTTCCGCTAACTCTGGAAACACCATATATTTT; cdr3_aa: CASSPTSANSGNTIYF
j_call: TRBJ2-5; clone_size: -; d_call: TRBD1; cdr3_length: 15; v_call: TRBV10-1; cdr3_nt: TGCGCCAGCAGCCCGGGACAGCGATACCAAGAGACCCAGTACTTC; cdr3_aa: CASSPGQRYQETQYF
j_call: TRBJ1-1; clone_size: -; d_call: -; cdr3_length: 15; v_call: TRBV6-1; cdr3_nt: TGTGCCAGCAGTTTAAACGACAGGATGAACACTGAAGCTTTCTTT; cdr3_aa: CASSLNDRMNTEAFF
j_call: TRBJ1-2; clone_size: -; d_call: -; cdr3_length: 18; v_call: TRBV19; cdr3_nt: TGTGCCAGTAGTGCGGGACCGATATTAAGTCCCGGTGGGTATGGCTACACCTTC; cdr3_aa: CASSAGPILSPGGYGYTF
j_call: TRBJ2-1; clone_size: once; d_call: -; cdr3_length: 12; v_call: TRBV7-3; cdr3_nt: TGTGCCAGCTCCGGGGTGAGCAATGAGCAGTTCTTC; cdr3_aa: CASSGVSNEQFF
j_call: TRBJ2-3; clone_size: -; d_call: TRBD2; cdr3_length: 18; v_call: TRBV5-4; cdr3_nt: TGTGCCAGCAGCCCGCGGGGGCTAGCGGGGGCTGTCACAGATACGCAGTATTTT; cdr3_aa: CASSPRGLAGAVTDTQYF